This is a list of T cell receptor beta chains from one sample in a study of OX40 agonist ivuxolimab in advanced cancers. Measured with immunoSEQ multiplex PCR; TCRdb has only the in-frame clones, and not every one. The sample consists of roughly 75,000 clones, about 85% of them appearing once. This sample comprised CD4+ or CD8+ T cells sorted from blood, obtained in a trial of the OX40 agonist ivuxolimab. These receptors were obtained from an adult with an advanced solid tumor such as melanoma, head and neck, liver or kidney cancer. CDR3s include the opening cysteine and the closing phenylalanine or tryptophan. The D gene is left open where the match is weak. Size is omitted from some rows. Given values are once, few, many or a class for expanded clones.

abundance | j_gene | d_gene | v_gene | len | CDR3nt | CDR3aa
- | TRBJ2-5 | TRBD2 | TRBV5-4 | 16 | TGTGCCAGCAGTTCGGTCCTAGCGGGATCGCGGGAGACCCAGTACTTC | CASSSVLAGSRETQYF
- | TRBJ2-7 | - | TRBV7-9 | 15 | TGTGCCAGCAGCCCCGTTGGGGGAGTGGTAGTCGAGCAGTACTTC | CASSPVGGVVVEQYF
- | TRBJ1-1 | - | TRBV10-3 | 11 | TGTGCCACCGCGTGGGACACTGAAGCTTTCTTT | CATAWDTEAFF
- | TRBJ2-1 | - | TRBV7-2 | 14 | TGTGCCAGCAGCCGTGCGGTAGGCTACAATGAGCAGTTCTTC | CASSRAVGYNEQFF
- | TRBJ2-3 | - | TRBV29-1 | 13 | TGCAGCGGGATTGGACAGTTCACAGATACGCAGTATTTT | CSGIGQFTDTQYF
- | TRBJ1-5 | - | TRBV7-9 | 15 | TGTGCCAGCAGTGCTATCGGGCAGGCGGACCAGCCCCAGCATTTT | CASSAIGQADQPQHF
- | TRBJ1-4 | - | TRBV6-5 | 13 | TGTGCCAGCAGGGGAACTCCAAATGAAAAACTGTTTTTT | CASRGTPNEKLFF
- | TRBJ1-6 | TRBD1 | TRBV30 | 15 | TGTGCCTGGAGTCTAGGACAGGGGTATAATTCACCCCTCCACTTT | CAWSLGQGYNSPLHF
few | TRBJ1-5 | - | TRBV5-1 | 14 | TGCGCCAGCAGCGAGGGCCTCCTCGATCAGCCCCAGCATTTT | CASSEGLLDQPQHF
few | TRBJ1-4 | TRBD1 | TRBV5-1 | 15 | TGCGCCAGCAGCTTGGCAGACAGGGATTTCGAAAAACTGTTTTTT | CASSLADRDFEKLFF
few | TRBJ2-7 | TRBD1 | TRBV29-1 | 15 | TGCAGCGTTGAAACCGGGACAGGGAGCTCCTACGAGCAGTACTTC | CSVETGTGSSYEQYF
- | TRBJ2-7 | - | TRBV9 | 15 | TGTGCCAGCAGCCCCGGCTCAGGGACATCCTACGAGCAGTACTTC | CASSPGSGTSYEQYF
once | TRBJ2-1 | TRBD1 | TRBV5-1 | 13 | TGCGCCAGCAGATCCGGGACAGACGGTGAGCAGTTCTTC | CASRSGTDGEQFF
- | TRBJ1-1 | - | TRBV27 | 15 | TGTGCCAGCAGTTTTCACCAGGGGTGGAACACTGAAGCTTTCTTT | CASSFHQGWNTEAFF
- | TRBJ1-5 | - | TRBV18 | 15 | TGTGCCAGCTCACCAAACCGGGACACCAATCAGCCCCAGCATTTT | CASSPNRDTNQPQHF
- | TRBJ2-1 | - | TRBV5-1 | 15 | TGCGCCAGCAGCTTGGGGACAGATTACTACAATGAGCAGTTCTTC | CASSLGTDYYNEQFF
once | TRBJ2-1 | - | TRBV5-1 | 13 | TGCGCCACTTCGACGGACTCCTACAATGAGCAGTTCTTC | CATSTDSYNEQFF
- | TRBJ2-3 | TRBD1 | TRBV6-1 | 13 | TGTGCCAGCAGGACAGGGTTGACAGATACGCAGTATTTT | CASRTGLTDTQYF
- | TRBJ2-4 | - | TRBV5-1 | 11 | TGCGCCAGCAGCTACTCAGACATTCAGTACTTC | CASSYSDIQYF
- | TRBJ1-5 | TRBD1 | TRBV7-8 | 14 | TGTGCCAGCAGCTTAAGGGGGCGAGATCAGCCCCAGCATTTT | CASSLRGRDQPQHF
- | TRBJ1-4 | - | TRBV2 | 16 | TGTGCCAGCAGCCCATCGGGGGCCGCTACTAATGAAAAACTGTTTTTT | CASSPSGAATNEKLFF
- | TRBJ2-1 | TRBD2 | TRBV4-1 | 15 | TGCGCCAGCAGCCAAGGCCCGGGACTAGCGGGAGGGCAGTTCTTC | CASSQGPGLAGGQFF
- | TRBJ2-1 | - | TRBV6-1 | 14 | TGTGCCAGCTGGGAAAGACAGTTTTACAATGAGCAGTTCTTC | CASWERQFYNEQFF
- | TRBJ2-1 | - | TRBV21-1 | 16 | TGTGCCAGCAGCGACGGGACTCCACGCTACTACAATGAGCAGTTCTTC | CASSDGTPRYYNEQFF
- | TRBJ2-7 | - | TRBV6-1 | 12 | TGTGCCAGCAGTGAAGAAATATACGAGCAGTACTTC | CASSEEIYEQYF
- | TRBJ2-1 | TRBD2 | TRBV2 | 14 | TGTGCCAGCAGAGCCTCTAGCGGGAGGAATGAGCAGTTCTTC | CASRASSGRNEQFF
- | TRBJ2-7 | - | TRBV21-1 | 15 | TGTGCCAGCAGCTCCCGACAGGCCTACCGCTACGAGCAGTACTTC | CASSSRQAYRYEQYF
once | TRBJ2-2 | TRBD2 | TRBV5-4 | 16 | TGTGCCAGCAGCCTGGGGGGGAGGGCGAACACCGGGGAGCTGTTTTTT | CASSLGGRANTGELFF
- | TRBJ2-2 | - | TRBV29-1 | 15 | TGCAGCGTTTCCCCACCGGCGGCGAACACCGGGGAGCTGTTTTTT | CSVSPPAANTGELFF
- | TRBJ2-1 | TRBD2 | TRBV4-2 | 16 | TGTGCCAGCAGCCAAGTTAGGACTAGCGGTTTAGGGGAGCAGTTCTTC | CASSQVRTSGLGEQFF
- | TRBJ2-3 | TRBD2 | TRBV5-4 | 15 | TGTGCCAGCAGCCCGTGGACTAGCGGCACAGATACGCAGTATTTT | CASSPWTSGTDTQYF
- | TRBJ2-1 | - | TRBV6-6 | 14 | TGTGCCAGCAGCCGGTTACTAGGGAACAATGAGCAGTTCTTC | CASSRLLGNNEQFF
- | TRBJ1-2 | TRBD1 | TRBV28 | 15 | TGTGCCAGCAGAGACCTTATTAGGGGGCGCTATGGCTACACCTTC | CASRDLIRGRYGYTF
- | TRBJ2-2 | TRBD1 | TRBV7-9 | 18 | TGTGCCAGCAGCCAATCCCGGACAGGGCATACGAACACCGGGGAGCTGTTTTTT | CASSQSRTGHTNTGELFF
- | TRBJ1-5 | - | TRBV28 | 14 | TGTGCCAGCAGTTCCTGGACCGTAAATCAGCCCCAGCATTTT | CASSSWTVNQPQHF
- | TRBJ1-5 | - | TRBV29-1 | 13 | TGCAGCGTTGAAGGAGGGAACAATCAGCCCCAGCATTTT | CSVEGGNNQPQHF
- | TRBJ2-7 | - | TRBV2 | 13 | TGTGCCAGCAGTGAAGGGGGACCCTACGAGCAGTACTTC | CASSEGGPYEQYF
- | TRBJ2-1 | TRBD2 | TRBV27 | 15 | TGTGCCAGCAGTTCTAGCGGGAGCTCCTACAATGAGCAGTTCTTC | CASSSSGSSYNEQFF
- | TRBJ2-5 | TRBD2 | TRBV5-1 | 16 | TGCGCCAGCAGCGGGTTAGCGGGAGGGCCCTCCGAGACCCAGTACTTC | CASSGLAGGPSETQYF
- | TRBJ2-7 | - | TRBV30 | 14 | TGTGCCTGGAGCGGGACTTCAGGAATCTACGAGCAGTACTTC | CAWSGTSGIYEQYF
- | TRBJ2-1 | TRBD1 | TRBV19 | 16 | TGTGCCAGTACCAGACGGTACAGGGGGCGCTTCAATGAGCAGTTCTTC | CASTRRYRGRFNEQFF
- | TRBJ2-7 | - | TRBV5-6 | 14 | TGTGCCAGCAGCCCCGGGACATCCCCTTACGAGCAGTACTTC | CASSPGTSPYEQYF
few | TRBJ1-6 | - | TRBV30 | 16 | TGTGCCTGGAGTGCCGGGACATTCTCCTATAATTCACCCCTCCACTTT | CAWSAGTFSYNSPLHF
- | TRBJ1-2 | - | TRBV28 | 13 | TGTGCCAGCAGTTTACCGGGGGCACATGGCTACACCTTC | CASSLPGAHGYTF
- | TRBJ2-1 | TRBD2 | TRBV5-1 | 15 | TGCGCCAGCAGCTTGGTGGGGACTAGTCCCAATGAGCAGTTCTTC | CASSLVGTSPNEQFF
- | TRBJ2-5 | TRBD2 | TRBV13 | 15 | TGTGCCAGCATCAAGCGGGGAGTATCCCAAGAGACCCAGTACTTC | CASIKRGVSQETQYF
- | TRBJ2-1 | TRBD2 | TRBV4-3 | 15 | TGCGCCAGCAGCCAAGCAGCGGGAGGTTACAATGAGCAGTTCTTC | CASSQAAGGYNEQFF
- | TRBJ1-1 | - | TRBV4-2 | 13 | TGTGCCAGCAGCCGGACCTTGGGAGCTGAAGCTTTCTTT | CASSRTLGAEAFF
- | TRBJ1-5 | - | TRBV7-8 | 18 | TGTGCCAGCAGCTTAGGTTCAAATACAGGCGCCGGCAATCAGCCCCAGCATTTT | CASSLGSNTGAGNQPQHF